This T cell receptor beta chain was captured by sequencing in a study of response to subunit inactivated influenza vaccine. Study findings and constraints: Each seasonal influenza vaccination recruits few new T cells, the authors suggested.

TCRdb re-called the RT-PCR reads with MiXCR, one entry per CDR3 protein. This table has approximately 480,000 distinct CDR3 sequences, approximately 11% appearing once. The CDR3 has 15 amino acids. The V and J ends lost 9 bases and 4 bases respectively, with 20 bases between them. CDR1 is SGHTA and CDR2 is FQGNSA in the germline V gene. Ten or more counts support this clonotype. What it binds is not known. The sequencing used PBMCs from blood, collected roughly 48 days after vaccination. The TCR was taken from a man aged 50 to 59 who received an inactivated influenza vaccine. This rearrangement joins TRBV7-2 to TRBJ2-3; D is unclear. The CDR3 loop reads CASIAAARLADTQYF. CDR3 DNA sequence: TGTGCCAGTATTGCGGCAGCGAGGCTGGCAGATACGCAGTATTTT.